This T cell receptor beta chain was found in a study of cytomegalovirus exposure and HLA in healthy donors (dated by TCRdb to the late 2010s). About the study as a whole: An earlier analysis of some 600 of the donors reported around 280 Gb of sequence data and 95 million to 130 million unique TCR beta sequences obtained from about 179 million T cells. HLA typing covered class I and class II loci at four-digit resolution. Four to six DR-DQ haplotypes were handled as single units for association and clustering, since linkage in the cohort was strong. Alongside the repertoire data, information on donor age, sex, ethnicity and CMV serostatus was compiled. To decide whether each TCR beta V gene segment behaved as functional or pseudogenic, an earlier analysis of approximately 600 of the donors relied on high-throughput TCR beta sequencing. The study combined high-throughput TCR immunosequencing, statistical association of individual TCRs with disease status, and machine learning to predict cytomegalovirus infection status. A later analysis re-examined previously published TCR beta repertoires from hundreds of donors and added high-resolution HLA genotyping to investigate patterns of TCR occurrence. The study was designed to test whether signatures of past pathogen exposure could be identified by cataloging public T cell receptors. Every discovery cohort repertoire had been produced on one sequencing platform. Rather than drawing on any new phenotypic data, the later analysis identified candidate immune exposures from TCR beta sequences and the way those sequences occurred across donors. The T cell repertoires of under 750 subjects were profiled by immunosequencing and related to cytomegalovirus serostatus. Of the 350 to 450 genotyped donors, less than 85% were placed in the genetic ancestry cluster associated with self-reported Caucasian donors. Across some 400 genotyped donors of the cohort, an average of about 240,000 unique TCR beta nucleotide sequences per donor were sequenced, and about a sixth of those sequences were non-productive. Around 320 gigabases of sequencing data and tens of millions of unique TCR sequences were included in an early release covering 550 to 650 HLA-typed donors. Besides the first cohort of about 730 subjects, a separate validation cohort made up of over 95 different subjects was used. The number of typed donors differed by locus: roughly 620-640 for A, B, C, DRB1 and DQB1; 500 to 550 for DQA1; 606 for DPA1; and roughly 490 for DPB1. A later genetic analysis took genome-wide SNP genotypes for about 65% of the 666 donors and used that subset as a discovery cohort.

The cohort was made up of under 800 healthy bone marrow donors. At the time of sampling, all cohort members were nominally healthy, though unrecorded immune exposures were likely present. The donor tested CMV seronegative, placing the donor among the 350 or so seronegative members of the cohort. Every donor gave a peripheral blood sample, and the peripheral blood mononuclear cells from that sample were used for TCR beta sequencing. Genomic DNA extraction from the blood cell samples was performed with the Qiagen DNeasy Blood Extraction Kit. Worth noting for this clone: Its cognate antigen has yet to be identified. No quality values exist for individual bases; no much larger clone is one base distant.

Library prep was done by the immunoSEQ multiplex PCR assay. The multiplex PCR relied on a mix of 60 forward primers for TCR Vbeta segments and 13 reverse primers for TCR Jbeta segments. Amplification of the CDR3 region of rearranged TCR beta genes was performed with a multiplex PCR assay on genomic DNA. On the Illumina HiSeq System, the amplified TCR beta libraries were sequenced as 87-base-pair reads. Under the source paper's analysis protocol: A later analysis tallied 80 million to 95 million unique TCR beta chains across the 610 or so repertoires, and about 10 million of those chains were shared by two or more donors. Raw reads were error-corrected and collapsed into unique sequences by a nearest-neighbor algorithm in which closely related sequences were merged to remove PCR and sequencing errors. CDR3 sequences were aligned to IMGT reference sequences to assign V, D and J gene segments. For a sequence to be retained, a match of at least six nucleotides was required to both a V gene segment and a J gene segment. Rearrangements were called productive when the CDR3 lacked stop codons and stayed in frame with V and J; all others were non-productive. CDR3 was defined by IMGT convention, running from the second conserved V-encoded cysteine to the conserved J-encoded phenylalanine. Sequences without an unambiguous match to a single V gene segment were excluded from the earlier analysis of 500 to 700 of the donors. In an earlier analysis of 500 to 750 of the donors, V segments were called functional above 56.7% productive rearrangements and were called segregating when the between-donor standard deviation exceeded 5%. A statistical classification framework was built to diagnose cytomegalovirus status from the catalog of TCR beta chain sequences. In a later analysis, TCR nucleotide sequences were compared against IMGT/GENE-DB human TR gene sequences so that V and J genes could be assigned. Using the TCRdist pipeline, a later analysis assigned CDR3 sequences along with most-parsimonious VDJ recombination scenarios. In a later analysis, each TCR beta chain was defined by its CDR3 amino acid sequence together with its V-gene family, and reads lacking a unique V-gene family were excluded. In a later analysis, 500 to 700 highly shared, low-generation-probability nucleotide sequences were removed to address suspected cross-contamination and a sequencing artifact. In a later analysis, a clonal expansion index for each public chain was calculated from normalized within-repertoire ranks of inferred template counts. In a later analysis, generation probabilities were computed using a VDJ recombination model fitted to out-of-frame rearrangements, and the results were checked against IGoR. In a later analysis, TCR-TCR, TCR-HLA and TCR-CMV co-occurrence was scored with hypergeometric tests, and a repertoire-size bias correction was applied to TCR pairs. To estimate false discovery rates, a later analysis permuted the HLA or CMV assignments 20 times. In a later analysis, co-occurring TCRs were grouped using DBSCAN, with TCRdist sequence similarity added in when clustering inside HLA-allele-positive subsets. Repertoires with fewer than 30,000 or more than 120,000 public chains were left out of co-occurrence clustering, as were four to six repertoires with anomalous nucleotide sharing. In its TCRdb copy, this immuneACCESS table keeps in-frame sequences only and misses some clones. Where compared with another copy, unresolved V genes explain less than half of these, and the others have no known cause. That table gives V, J and clone size, and the DNA gave D and trimming. In all, the sample holds 95,000 to 100,000 clones, and 75% of those were seen once. About 10% of the sample is held by the ten biggest clonotypes.

Study-level results and caveats: HLA typing was unavailable for some donors at each locus, so association tests used only the typed subset. Sequencing depth was assumed to be roughly uniform across donors in the presence/absence analyses, though that assumption may not hold. According to the authors, the approach could potentially be generalized to other disease states and immunological phenotypes. Because the 87-base-pair reads could not distinguish some IMGT-functional V segments, including TRBV6-2 and TRBV6-3, those segments were excluded. Because counts were too low, 15 to 20 rarely observed V segments, including chromosome 9 orphons, were excluded from the earlier analysis of roughly 580 of the donors. At a false discovery rate of 0.05, a later analysis linked roughly 17,000 TCR beta sequences to specific HLA alleles. The classifier was reported to diagnose cytomegalovirus status with high specificity and sensitivity in both the original and validation cohorts. The only immune exposure information available for the cohort was CMV serostatus. A later genetic analysis reported fewer N-insertions in productive TCRs among donors in an Asian-associated ancestry cluster than the approximately 700-donor mean. A further reported finding was that TCR beta sequences accurately predicted the HLA-A and HLA-B alleles for most subjects in the first cohort. In a later analysis, the rate of TCR association differed among HLA loci, with DRB1 alleles having the most associated TCRs and HLA-C alleles having the fewest. While some public TCRs were present in many individuals, most TCR sequences turned up only very rarely across donors. According to a later analysis, parvovirus B19, influenza, CMV and Epstein-Barr virus appeared linked to several top co-occurrence clusters. Only TCR beta chains were sequenced in this cohort, and the absence of alpha or paired-chain data limited detectable features. Linkage disequilibrium might explain the correlated functional status among segregating V segments, but an unknown experimental factor could not be excluded. V-gene and J-gene trimming of TCR beta chains was associated with a missense DCLRE1C variant in a later genetic analysis, and the association was replicated in an independent cohort. An earlier analysis of some 560 of the donors showed that most TCR beta V segments appeared in productive rearrangements either about 87% or about 30% of the time, which broadly matched IMGT annotations. According to a later analysis, most CMV-associated TCR beta chains appeared to be HLA-restricted, and the HLA associations seemed to be driven largely by CMV exposure. In a later analysis, HLA-associated TCR beta chains showed more clonal expansion and lower generation probabilities than non-associated chains that were equally common. Assigning TCR associations to individual alleles was difficult when HLA alleles, especially DR and DQ, strongly co-occurred. A few of the identified cytomegalovirus-associated TCR beta chains were confirmed in vitro to be specific for cytomegalovirus antigens. A group of highly shared sequence variants was considered likely to be a technical artifact of the sequencing pipeline. A total of fewer than 200 TCR beta chains were listed by the study as associated with cytomegalovirus.

Including cysteine and phenylalanine, the CDR3 has 11 amino acids. Just CDR3 DNA is preserved here, 33 bases in frame from base 1. V loses 6 bases, J loses 8 bases, and the germline ends lie 8 bases apart. In the germline V gene (reference sequence), CDR1 corresponds to WNHNN and CDR2 to SYGVQD. Recombination connected TRBV10-1 to TRBJ2-1, with TRBD2 perhaps the D gene, on 6 matching bases. The sequence came from a man in his fifties or sixties in good health and CMV-seronegative. What was sequenced was PBMCs. The DNA sequence is as follows: TGCGCCAGCAGGATAGCGGATGAGCAGTTCTTC. This sequence encodes CASRIADEQFF.